Here is one T cell receptor beta chain with its context. In TCRdb, the RT-PCR reads were re-called with MiXCR into one record per CDR3 protein. The table lists around 530,000 distinct CDR3 sequences, about 15% of them singletons. Germline CDR1 reads SGHVS; CDR2 reads FQNEAQ. The length of the CDR3 is 15 residues. V was cut by 1 base and J by 7 bases, with 14 bases left in between. The sample belongs to a study of response to subunit inactivated influenza vaccine. The source is a man between 50 and 69 years old who received an inactivated influenza vaccine. The rearrangement links TRBV7-8 to TRBJ1-5; D is perhaps TRBD1 (5 bases). The sequencing here drew on CD4+ T cells sorted from PBMCs, taken around 2 years after vaccination. CDR3 loop: CASSLGGVTDQPQHF. The CDR3 DNA follows: TGTGCCAGCAGCTTAGGGGGGGTCACCGACCAGCCCCAGCATTTT.